The rows below give T cell receptor beta chains drawn from one sample of a study of blood T cell repertoires in COVID-19. TCRdb's table, derived via immunoSEQ multiplex PCR, lists solely in-frame clones and lacks some. The profile shows 25,000 to 35,000 clones, about three quarters of them singletons. Specimen: peripheral blood. These receptors were taken from a woman in her seventies with active or convalescent COVID-19. Each CDR3 is given with its conserved first and last residue. D genes are given only for firm matches. Clone size appears in some rows only: once, few, many, or a class for an expanded clone.

TRBJ2-5	TRBD2	15	TRBV6-1	NA	TGTGCCAGCAGTGAAGCTATAAATGGGAGGGATCCCCAGTACTTC	CASSEAINGRDPQYF
TRBJ1-5	NA	16	TRBV12-5	NA	TGTGCTAGTGGCATCGCGGAGACCCTAAGCAATCAGCCCCAGCATTTT	CASGIAETLSNQPQHF
TRBJ2-7	NA	13	TRBV30	once	TGTGCCTGGAGTGGTGGGCGGGACTACGAGCAGTACTTC	CAWSGGRDYEQYF
TRBJ2-3	NA	13	TRBV12-3/TRBV12-4	NA	TGTGCCAGCAGTTCGCTACAGGGTGCTACGCAGTATTTT	CASSSLQGATQYF
TRBJ2-5	TRBD2	15	TRBV11-2	NA	TGTGCCAGCAGCTTGGCTAGCGGGAGGGTGGAGACCCAGTACTTC	CASSLASGRVETQYF
TRBJ2-1	NA	11	TRBV28	NA	TGTGCCAGCAGTTTCGGTACTAGTCGGTTCTTC	CASSFGTSRFF
TRBJ1-2	TRBD1	16	TRBV7-3	NA	TGTGCCAGCAGCCGGGGGACAGGCCCGATCAAATATGGCTACACCTTC	CASSRGTGPIKYGYTF
TRBJ2-3	NA	16	TRBV7-2	NA	TGTGCCAGCAGCTTACAAATGACAGTTAGGACAGATACGCAGTATTTT	CASSLQMTVRTDTQYF
TRBJ2-7	NA	11	TRBV29-1	NA	TGCAGCGTCGGGGGATTCTACGAGCAGTACTTC	CSVGGFYEQYF
TRBJ2-2	TRBD1	15	TRBV6-5	NA	TGTGCCAGCAGTTACAGCCAGGGGGCTTTCGGGGAGCTGTTTTTT	CASSYSQGAFGELFF